The T cell receptor (beta chain) under discussion was sequenced for a study of shared clonotypes between healthy human individuals. Sequencing was performed with immunoSEQ multiplex PCR; in TCRdb, only in-frame clones are kept and a portion is missing. The table records about 960,000 clones, approximately 76% of them present only once. Overall study findings and caveats: Genetic and exposure-history diversity was limited by the small donor number.

In regard to this clone: Its antigen is not known.

Material: memory CD4+ T cells sorted from blood. Specified subset: CD45RA-negative fraction. This TCR was recovered from a man aged 18 to 30 in good health.

CDR3 coding DNA: TGTGCCAGCAGTGATTTCAGAGCGAACACCGGGGAGCTGTTTTTT. Translating it yields CASSDFRANTGELFF. This chain joins TRBV25-1 and TRBJ2-2; D is undetermined. From germline, CDR1 is MGHDK and CDR2 SYGVNS. Trimming removed 3 bases from V and 0 bases from J, with 8 bases in between. CDR3 size: 15 residues.